Below are 18 T cell receptor beta chains sequenced from a single sample in a study of shared clonotypes between healthy human individuals. TCRdb keeps only in-frame clones here, not all; method: immunoSEQ multiplex PCR. The sample shows about 2 million clones, roughly 94% of them seen only once. Sample: naive CD4+ T cells sorted from blood. Specified subset: CD45RA+ positively selected. The receptor set was obtained from a man younger than 30 in good health.

In its sample, this clone was seen once. V and J are TRBV28 and TRBJ1-2; D remains ambiguous. Trimming took 3 bases from V and 4 from J, leaving 12 bases between them. This CDR3 region has 14 residues. Germline V gene sequence: CDR1 MDHEN, CDR2 SYDVKM. The CDR3, as DNA: TGTGCCAGCAGTTTCCTAACGGCCGCCTATGGCTACACCTTC. It encodes CASSFLTAAYGYTF.

J is TRBJ1-1 and V is TRBV29-1; 8 nucleotides align to TRBD1. Germline V gene lookup returns CDR1 SQVTM and CDR2 ANQGSEA. CDR3 length equals 12 residues. The junction had 2 bases not matched to a gene; V was cut back by 5 bases and J by 3 bases. In DNA form, the CDR3 reads TGCAGCGTTTTACAGGGGGACACTGAAGCTTTCTTT. Protein: CSVLQGDTEAFF.

This chain uses TRBV28 with TRBJ2-6; no clear D gene. The CDR3 spans 16 residues. Germline CDR1 is MDHEN and CDR2 is SYDVKM. Trimming cost V 5 bases and J 0 bases, with 11 bases left between them. Here the CDR3 DNA reads TGTGCCAGCAGTCTGGACGGAAACTCTGGGGCCAACGTCCTGACTTTC. Protein product: CASSLDGNSGANVLTF. The full variable domain, completed using reference TRBV28 and TRBJ2-6, is DVKVTQSSRYLVKRTGEKVFLECVQDMDHENMFWYRQDPGLGLRLIYFSYDVKMKEKGDIPEGYSVSREKKERFSLILESASTNQTSMYLCASSLDGNSGANVLTFGAGSRLTVL.

The chain combines TRBV27 with TRBJ1-6; 9 bases match TRBD1. The CDR3 extends over 17 amino acids. Germline V lookup: CDR1 MNHEY, CDR2 SMNVEV (reference sequence). After removal of 1 base from V and 6 bases from J, the junction contained 7 bases not matched to a gene. The CDR3 here is CASSLWDREWANSPLHF. CDR3 coding DNA: TGTGCCAGCAGTTTATGGGACAGGGAGTGGGCTAATTCACCCCTCCACTTT.

For the CDR3, the DNA is TGTGCCAGCAGTGCTCGCGGGGGGCACACTGAAGCTTTCTTT. Encoded protein: CASSARGGHTEAFF. V is TRBV25-1 and J is TRBJ1-1; a weak D match, TRBD1 (6 bases). There are 14 residues in the CDR3. Looked up from germline, CDR1 is MGHDK and CDR2 is SYGVNS. The V and J ends lost 4 bases and 3 bases respectively, with 12 bases between them. Full variable domain (remainder filled in from reference TRBV25-1 and TRBJ1-1): EADIYQTPRYLVIGTGKKITLECSQTMGHDKMYWYQQDPGMELHLIHYSYGVNSTEKGDLSSESTVSRIRTEHFPLTLESARPSHTSQYLCASSARGGHTEAFFGQGTRLTVV.

The chain joins TRBV5-1 to TRBJ2-1; 12 nucleotides line up with TRBD1. This CDR3 is 17 amino acids long. The germline V gene has CDR1 SGHRS and CDR2 YFSETQ. V lost 4 bases, J lost 5 bases, and 10 bases stayed unmatched. This chain's CDR3 is CASSIPGQGAKDNEQFF. The CDR3 region has the DNA TGCGCCAGCAGCATTCCGGGACAGGGGGCGAAGGACAATGAGCAGTTCTTC.

The chain is built from TRBV4-1 and TRBJ2-5; tentative D call: TRBD2 (6 bases). There are 15 residues in the CDR3. V lost 0 bases to trimming and J lost 2 bases, with 10 bases between them. Germline-derived CDR1 and CDR2 are MGHRA and YSYEKL. The CDR3, as DNA: TGCGCCAGCAGCCAAGATGGACTATCTCAAGAGACCCAGTACTTC. As protein: CASSQDGLSQETQYF.

DNA of the CDR3: TGTGCCAGCAGTATAGCGGGAGGAGGGGTTTCCTACAATGAGCAGTTCTTC. Protein sequence: CASSIAGGGVSYNEQFF. The J gene is TRBJ2-1, the V gene TRBV2; 10 nucleotides align to TRBD2. V shed 5 bases and J 1 base; nucleotides not matched to a gene: 8. CDR3 length: 17 residues. Per the germline V gene, CDR1 is SNHLY and CDR2 is FYNNEI.

The chain joins TRBV5-1 to TRBJ2-1, with 11 bases fitting TRBD2. Trimming cost V 5 bases and J 9 bases; bases outside gene matches: 10. Germline CDR1 SGHRS, CDR2 YFSETQ. This CDR3 comprises 15 residues. The chain's CDR3 is CASRSGTSGLGEQFF. In nucleotides, the CDR3 is TGCGCCAGCAGATCCGGGACTAGCGGCTTAGGTGAGCAGTTCTTC.

This sequence joins TRBV19 and TRBJ2-5, with D tentatively TRBD2 (5 bases). The germline V and J ends were trimmed by 10 bases and 5 bases, with 14 bases remaining between them. Per the germline V gene, CDR1 is LNHDA and CDR2 is SQIVND (reference sequence). The CDR3 has 12 amino acids. CDR3 amino acids: CATRRGQETQYF. The CDR3 nucleotides read TGTGCCACGAGACGAGGGCAGGAGACCCAGTACTTC. The whole variable domain, remainder taken from reference TRBV19 and TRBJ2-5, is DGGITQSPKYLFRKEGQNVTLSCEQNLNHDAMYWYRQDPGQGLRLIYYSQIVNDFQKGDIAEGYSVSREKKESFPLTVTSAQKNPTAFYLCATRRGQETQYFGPGTRLLVL.

As to this clone: Other DNA sequences from this sample encode an identical CDR3 as well. The chain joins TRBV30 to TRBJ1-6; D uncertain. V was shortened by 2 bases and J by 7 bases, with 6 bases between the two germline ends. CDR3 length: 12 amino acids. Germline CDR1 is GTSNPN and CDR2 is SVGIG (reference sequence). CDR3 in DNA: TGTGCCTGGAGTCAGGAGAATTCACCCCTCCACTTT. Its protein product is CAWSQENSPLHF.

The CDR3 DNA follows: TGTGCCAGCTCACCCGGGACTGATAACTATGGCTACACCTTC. This encodes CASSPGTDNYGYTF. V usage is TRBV18 and J usage is TRBJ1-2; D perhaps matches TRBD1 (5 bases). V was pared by 3 bases and J by 1 base, with 9 bases between. CDR1 is KGHSH and CDR2 is LQKENI in the germline V gene. This CDR3 is 14 amino acids long.

The rearrangement joins TRBV28 to TRBJ2-1; weak D call: TRBD1 (6 bases). Per the germline V gene, CDR1 is MDHEN and CDR2 is SYDVKM. This CDR3 contains 15 residues. Trimming left V 2 bases short and J 8 bases short, with 16 bases between. The CDR3 here is CASSLSRGDIDEQFF. As DNA, the CDR3 is TGTGCCAGCAGTTTAAGCAGGGGTGATATCGATGAGCAGTTCTTC.

The chain has TRBV5-1 and TRBJ2-1, with 11 bases that match TRBD2. The CDR3 spans 16 residues. The germline V gene has CDR1 SGHRS and CDR2 YFSETQ. The V gene end was trimmed by 4 bases and the J gene end by 4 bases; junction bases not matched to a gene: 7. The CDR3 DNA reads as TGCGCCAGCAGCCCACCGGGACTAGCGGCATACAATGAGCAGTTCTTC. This encodes CASSPPGLAAYNEQFF.

This clone has a handful of counts. The gene calls are TRBV25-1 and TRBJ1-6; D unresolved. Looked up from germline, CDR1 is MGHDK and CDR2 is SYGVNS. The length of the CDR3 is 13 residues. Deletions cut 6 bases from V and 9 bases from J, with 12 bases between. The CDR3 sequence: CASSADIFSPLHF. The CDR3 DNA reads as TGTGCCAGCAGCGCCGACATTTTTTCACCCCTCCACTTT. The full variable domain, its missing parts supplied by reference TRBV25-1 and TRBJ1-6, is EADIYQTPRYLVIGTGKKITLECSQTMGHDKMYWYQQDPGMELHLIHYSYGVNSTEKGDLSSESTVSRIRTEHFPLTLESARPSHTSQYLCASSADIFSPLHFGNGTRLTVT.

The rearrangement uses TRBV28 and TRBJ2-7; a possible D gene is TRBD2 (5 bases). The CDR3 is made up of 14 amino acids. Germline CDR1 reads MDHEN; CDR2 reads SYDVKM. Trimming shortened V by 8 bases and J by 0 bases, and 14 bases separated the two germline ends. CDR3 nucleotides: TGTGCCAGCTCCTTGGACTGGAGCTCCTACGAGCAGTACTTC. Translating gives CASSLDWSSYEQYF.

The chain links TRBV19 to TRBJ1-5; 8 bases match TRBD1. V shed 9 bases and J 5 bases; nucleotides not matched to a gene: 12. Germline V gene lookup returns CDR1 LNHDA and CDR2 SQIVND (reference sequence). The CDR3 runs 15 residues. In DNA form, the CDR3 reads TGTGCCAGCCGTTCCAGGACAGGGATCGATCAGCCCCAGCATTTT. It yields the protein CASRSRTGIDQPQHF.

This clone was counted a few times. The chain links TRBV30 to TRBJ2-1, with TRBD2 as a possible D gene (7 bases). V dropped 4 bases and J dropped 3 bases, with 13 bases sitting between them. CDR3 length: 14 amino acids. Germline assignment: CDR1 GTSNPN and CDR2 SVGIG (reference sequence). CDR3 DNA: TGTGCCTGGAAACGGCGGGGGCGCTACAATGAGCAGTTCTTC. This sequence encodes CAWKRRGRYNEQFF.